The 25 T cell receptor beta chains listed next were all sequenced from one sample in a study of human T cells and chemical hapten exposure. TCRdb redid the calling of the RACE reads with MiXCR, one entry per CDR3 protein. The data hold around 300,000 distinct CDR3 sequences, with 5.5% to 8% observed a single time. Time point given: patch test 1, 2 weeks after DPC sensitization. Treatment specified: therapeutic diphenylcyclopropenone sensitization with weekly scalp DPC. Source: whole blood, taken in connection with sensitization to the hapten diphenylcyclopropenone (DPC). Receptors were obtained from a young woman with alopecia areata. Some clones in this sample may be carry-over from other donors' samples.

This clonotype was counted between two and nine times. The chain couples TRBV20-1 to TRBJ1-5; D not certain. Trimming removed 0 bases at V and 6 bases at J, with 15 bases between. Germline V gene lookup returns CDR1 DFQATT and CDR2 SNEGSKA (reference sequence). This CDR3 has 15 residues. As DNA, the CDR3 is TGCAGTGCTAGAGATCGAAATCTATCCTTTCAGCCCCAGCATTTT. As protein: CSARDRNLSFQPQHF.

This clonotype appeared many times. V and J are TRBV7-6 and TRBJ2-3; maybe TRBD2 (6 bases). The CDR3 runs to 14 residues. Germline values: CDR1 SGHVS, CDR2 FNYEAQ. V was pared by 6 bases and J by 2 bases, with 12 bases between. In nucleotides, the CDR3 is TGTGCCAGCAGTGGGCGGGGACCCACAGATACGCAGTATTTT. Its protein is CASSGRGPTDTQYF.

The sample holds a few counts of this clonotype. The chain joins TRBV5-1 to TRBJ2-3; 8 positions match TRBD2. CDR1 and CDR2 from the germline V gene are SGHRS and YFSETQ. The V gene end was trimmed by 2 bases and the J gene end by 0 bases; junction bases not matched to a gene: 11. The CDR3 length is 18 residues. CDR3 sequence reads: CASSFGAGARSSTDTQYF. In DNA form, the CDR3 reads TGCGCCAGCAGCTTCGGAGCGGGGGCGAGATCTAGCACAGATACGCAGTATTTT.

This clonotype was seen a handful of times. The V call is TRBV7-2, the J call TRBJ2-3; 7 bases are shared with TRBD2. This CDR3 is 17 amino acids long. CDR1 SGHTA and CDR2 FQGNSA come from the germline V gene. V shed 1 base, J shed 2 bases, and the junction held 9 bases outside the gene matches. The CDR3 sequence: CASSLVGGTWATDTQYF. The CDR3 region has the DNA TGTGCCAGCAGCTTAGTGGGAGGGACCTGGGCCACAGATACGCAGTATTTT.

This clonotype appeared many times. The chain recombines TRBV18 with TRBJ2-3; 7 positions match TRBD1. Germline V gives CDR1 KGHSH, CDR2 LQKENI. CDR3 length: 15 residues. The trim removed 4 bases at V and 0 bases at J, leaving 4 bases unmatched. The CDR3 reads CASSRGTASTDTQYF. For the CDR3, the DNA is TGTGCCAGCTCACGGGGGACAGCCAGCACAGATACGCAGTATTTT.

This clonotype has only a few counts. V gene TRBV24-1 combines with J gene TRBJ2-3; 8 bases fit TRBD2. Looked up from germline, CDR1 is KGHDR and CDR2 is SFDVKD. The V segment lost 2 bases and the J segment 2 bases; nucleotides outside the gene matches: 17. This CDR3 spans 20 amino acids. Written as DNA, the CDR3 is TGTGCCACCAGTGATTCCAGCGGGGGCGGAGGCAACACTGCCACAGATACGCAGTATTTT. It codes for CATSDSSGGGGNTATDTQYF.

This clonotype appeared a few times. This sequence joins TRBV20-1 and TRBJ2-7; 9 positions match TRBD1. Germline-derived CDR1 and CDR2 are DFQATT and SNEGSKA (reference sequence). The CDR3 loop spans 14 amino acids. The CDR3 region is CRVQQGQGVEEQYF. CDR3 in DNA: TGCAGGGTCCAGCAGGGACAGGGAGTGGAAGAGCAGTACTTC.

Ten or more counts support this clonotype. The CDR3 DNA is TGTGCCAGCATTCCTTTCCTTGGGACAGGCACCAGCACAGATACGCAGTATTTT. Protein: CASIPFLGTGTSTDTQYF. The V gene is TRBV12-3 or TRBV12-4, the J gene TRBJ2-3; 8 bases align to TRBD1. V lost 7 bases, J lost 0 bases, and 15 bases stayed unmatched. This CDR3 has 18 residues.

In this sample, this clonotype turned up many times. V and J are TRBV7-2 and TRBJ2-3; D unresolved. Per germline, CDR1 SGHTA and CDR2 FQGNSA. This CDR3 has 15 residues. V was pared by 2 bases and J by 0 bases, with 9 bases between. The CDR3, as DNA: TGTGCCAGCAGCTTACGACGAACTAGCACAGATACGCAGTATTTT. Translated: CASSLRRTSTDTQYF.

The chain has TRBV6-1 and TRBJ1-2; tentative D call: TRBD1 (5 bases). Germline assignment: CDR1 MNHNS and CDR2 SASEGT. The CDR3 sequence is 14 residues long. Trimming stripped 1 base from V and 1 base from J, with 7 bases between. The CDR3 DNA follows: TGTGCCAGCAGTGAAGAGACAGTTAACTATGGCTACACCTTC. It codes for CASSEETVNYGYTF.

This clonotype occurred a few times. The V call is TRBV3-1, the J call TRBJ1-2; no firm D call. Germline lookup yields CDR1 LGHDT and CDR2 YNNKEL (reference sequence). This CDR3 has 12 amino acids. V shed 1 base and J shed 10 bases, with 10 bases lying between them. The CDR3 coding sequence is TGTGCCAGCAGCCAAGGTCTACAGTACTACACCTTC. Translation gives CASSQGLQYYTF.

The rearrangement joins TRBV25-1 to TRBJ2-7, with a weak D call TRBD1 (5 bases). Germline V gene data show CDR1 as MGHDK and CDR2 as SYGVNS. This CDR3 has 14 amino acids. V lost 2 bases and J 0 bases, leaving 8 bases between the germline ends. The CDR3 loop reads CASSEPGNSYEQYF. DNA for the CDR3: TGTGCCAGCAGTGAACCAGGGAACTCCTACGAGCAGTACTTC.

The CDR3 loop is CATSRSTGTEETQYF. The CDR3 DNA reads TGTGCCACCAGCAGATCTACCGGGACAGAAGAGACCCAGTACTTC. This chain links TRBV15 with TRBJ2-5; TRBD1 agrees at 7 bases. The trim removed 2 bases at V and 3 bases at J, leaving 6 bases unmatched. Germline V CDR1 and CDR2: LNHNV, YYDKDF (reference sequence). The CDR3 loop spans 15 amino acids. Full variable domain (remainder filled in from reference TRBV15 and TRBJ2-5): DAMVIQNPRYQVTQFGKPVTLSCSQTLNHNVMYWYQQKSSQAPKLLFHYYDKDFNNEADTPDNFQSRRPNTSFCFLDIRSPGLGDTAMYLCATSRSTGTEETQYFGPGTRLLVL.

This clonotype has at least ten counts. This chain joins TRBV18 and TRBJ1-2; D remains unclear. Germline V gene lookup returns CDR1 KGHSH and CDR2 LQKENI. Trimming removed 0 bases at V and 4 bases at J, with 9 bases between. The CDR3 is 14 residues long. This CDR3 is CASSPPTFAYGYTF. The CDR3 nucleotides read TGTGCCAGCTCACCACCGACATTTGCCTATGGCTACACCTTC.

The table lists this clonotype with a few counts. The CDR3 DNA sequence: TGTGCCAGCAGTTACAGGGGACAGGGGGGCCGTTACAGCAATCAGCCCCAGCATTTT. This sequence encodes CASSYRGQGGRYSNQPQHF. This chain connects TRBV6-2 or TRBV6-3 to TRBJ1-5; the match to TRBD1 covers 11 bases. CDR1 and CDR2 (germline): MNHEY, SVGEGT. This CDR3 comprises 19 residues. The J segment lost 1 base and the V segment lost 2 bases, leaving 10 bases of the junction unmatched.

There are many counts of this clonotype. V usage is TRBV6-5 and J usage is TRBJ2-2, with 8 bases identical to TRBD2. The CDR3 has 14 amino acids. Per germline, CDR1 MNHEY and CDR2 SVGAGI. V gave up 6 bases and J gave up 3 bases; unmatched junction bases: 3. In DNA form, the CDR3 reads TGTGCCAGCAGCGGACTAGCTGACACCGGGGAGCTGTTTTTT. It yields the protein CASSGLADTGELFF.

The J gene is TRBJ2-7, the V gene TRBV4-2; D is tentatively TRBD1 or TRBD2 (5 bases each). Per germline, CDR1 LGHNA and CDR2 YNFKEQ. This CDR3 contains 14 residues. With 3 bases removed from V and 9 bases from J, the gap between germline ends came to 18 bases. This chain's CDR3 is CASSQNGVYGGQYF. The CDR3 DNA reads as TGTGCCAGCAGCCAGAACGGGGTCTATGGGGGGCAGTACTTC.

This sequence joins TRBV9 and TRBJ2-2; D perhaps matches TRBD2 (6 bases). This CDR3 spans 16 amino acids. V lost 4 bases and J lost 0, with 13 bases in between. Germline V lookup: CDR1 SGDLS, CDR2 YYNGEE. CDR3 nucleotides: TGTGCCAGCAGCCTCCCCGGGGGAGCGAACACCGGGGAGCTGTTTTTT. Its protein product is CASSLPGGANTGELFF.

The chain uses TRBV6-4 and TRBJ2-2; TRBD1 is a possible D gene (6 bases). V was shortened by 11 bases and J by 1 base, with 17 bases between the two germline ends. The CDR3 is 15 amino acids. Per germline, CDR1 MRHNA and CDR2 SNTAGT. Here the CDR3 DNA reads TGTGCCCCAAAAGGCGACAGGATGAACACCGGGGAGCTGTTTTTT. Its translation is CAPKGDRMNTGELFF.

This clonotype showed up many times. This chain uses TRBV6-1 with TRBJ2-2; 10 bases match TRBD1. The CDR3 has 16 amino acids. Unmatched junction bases numbered 12, after V lost 8 bases and J lost 6 bases. Germline-derived CDR1 and CDR2 are MNHNS and SASEGT. CDR3 region: CASLTGDRGVAGELFF. CDR3 nucleotide sequence: TGTGCCAGCCTGACTGGGGACAGGGGAGTTGCCGGGGAGCTGTTTTTT.

Only a few counts were recorded for this clonotype. The gene calls are TRBV12-3 or TRBV12-4 and TRBJ1-1; weak D call: TRBD1 (5 bases). Trimming removed 10 bases at V and 4 bases at J, with 19 bases between. The CDR3 is made up of 14 amino acids. The CDR3 DNA reads as TGTGCCACCAAAGAGCCTGGGGGTGGCACTGAAGCTTTCTTT. This encodes CATKEPGGGTEAFF.

This clonotype was picked up many times. The chain combines TRBV27 with TRBJ2-3; possibly TRBD2 for D (5 bases). Trimming left V 6 bases short and J 13 bases short, with 20 bases between. The CDR3 sequence is 13 residues long. The germline V gene has CDR1 MNHEY and CDR2 SMNVEV (reference sequence). The CDR3: CASSLHRLSREYF. The CDR3 DNA is TGTGCCAGCAGCCTCCACCGACTATCCCGGGAGTATTTT.

In nucleotides, the CDR3 is TGTGCCAGCAGTCAAGGGGAGGGAGAGACCCAGTACTTC. Protein: CASSQGEGETQYF. The chain is built from TRBV6-4 and TRBJ2-5, with 7 bases fitting TRBD2. The CDR3 extends over 13 amino acids. V lost 5 bases and J lost 4; bases outside the gene matches: 4. Looked up from germline, CDR1 is MRHNA and CDR2 is SNTAGT.

This clonotype was detected many times. This chain links TRBV7-2 with TRBJ2-3; 7 bases align to TRBD2. The CDR3 contains 15 residues. Losses at the gene ends were 0 bases for V and 4 bases for J; bases not matched to a gene: 4. Germline CDR1 is SGHTA and CDR2 is FQGNSA. CDR3 sequence: CASSLAGGSPDTQYF. The CDR3 region has the DNA TGTGCCAGCAGCTTAGCGGGGGGGTCACCAGATACGCAGTATTTT.

The rearrangement uses TRBV9 and TRBJ1-2; no firm D call. The length of the CDR3 is 15 residues. V shed 2 bases and J shed 0 bases, with 11 bases lying between them. The germline V gene has CDR1 SGDLS and CDR2 YYNGEE. The CDR3 region has the DNA TGTGCCAGCAGCGTGGATGGCCTCTCTAACTATGGCTACACCTTC. Its translation is CASSVDGLSNYGYTF.